This TCR beta chain was retrieved from a study of blood T cell repertoires in COVID-19. Study-wide context: Acute-phase and convalescent COVID-19 samples originated in the United States, Italy and Spain. From T cells, B-cell-depleted T cells, or PBMCs came the material, which was cDNA or gDNA.

The CDR3 length is 20 residues. Study processing details: Amplifying reference gene primers gave estimates of nucleated cell counts. Using immunoSEQ multiplex PCR, the repertoire was profiled, and TCRdb retains in-frame clones only, with some absent. That table is the source of V, J and clone size, and D and trimming were worked out from the DNA. Of a few hundred thousand clones in the sample, about nine tenths were seen once. This clonotype originated in a woman aged 60-75 years with acute or convalescent COVID-19. Sequenced sample: peripheral blood. The chain employs TRBV21-1 and TRBJ2-1; TRBD2, as called in the table, went unchecked against the DNA. TRBV21-1 represents a pseudogene. The CDR3 region is CASSKGRGDDPGDSYNEQFF. The CDR3 nucleotides read TGTGCCAGCAGCAAAGGGCGGGGGGACGACCCCGGAGACTCCTACAATGAGCAGTTCTTC.